These 23 T cell receptor beta chains were sequenced from one sample in a study of T cell responses to AZD1222 COVID-19 vaccine. The repertoire was sequenced with immunoSEQ multiplex PCR; TCRdb's copy has only in-frame clones and lacks some. The sample holds 140,000 to 150,000 clones, about nine tenths seen once. The sequencing used peripheral blood, collected on day 0 of AZD1222 vaccination. The receptor set was obtained from an adult in good health.

As to this clone: An end of the junction differs from the germline gene, which may be a read error. The V and J genes are TRBV2 and TRBJ1-1; D uncertain. The length of the CDR3 is 13 residues. Germline V CDR1 and CDR2: SNHLY, FYNNEI. CDR3 in amino acids: CASATEMNTKAFF. The CDR3 DNA follows: TGTGCCAGCGCCACAGAGATGAACACTAAAGCTTTCTTT.

CDR3 coding DNA: TGCGCCAGCAGCCAAGGTAGGACTTCTAGAGTGGGTGAGCAGTTCTTC. It codes for CASSQGRTSRVGEQFF. J is TRBJ2-1 and V is TRBV4-1; TRBD2 might be the D (5 bases). The ends were cut back, 1 base at V and 9 bases at J, with 19 bases in the middle. Germline loops: CDR1 MGHRA, CDR2 YSYEKL. The CDR3 has 16 amino acids.

The rearrangement joins TRBV28 to TRBJ1-4, with no clear D. The V end was cut by 7 bases, the J end by 10 bases, with 16 bases between. The CDR3 extends over 13 amino acids. Per germline, CDR1 MDHEN and CDR2 SYDVKM. CDR3 sequence: CASNAGGGRKLFF. CDR3 bases: TGTGCCAGCAACGCAGGCGGAGGGCGAAAACTGTTTTTT.

The chain uses TRBV5-3 and TRBJ2-4; the match to TRBD2 covers 16 bases. TRBV5-3 is assigned to the ORF class and has an uncertain function. Trimming cost V 4 bases and J 0 bases; bases outside gene matches: 7. This CDR3 spans 19 amino acids. The CDR3 spells CARSMGLAGGDGAKNIQYF. The CDR3 DNA reads as TGTGCCAGAAGCATGGGACTAGCGGGAGGGGACGGAGCCAAAAACATTCAGTACTTC.

In its sample, this clone was seen once. V usage is TRBV30 and J usage is TRBJ1-1, with D hard to call. The germline V and J ends were trimmed by 0 bases and 5 bases, with 7 bases remaining between them. This CDR3 has 12 residues. Looked up from germline, CDR1 is GTSNPN and CDR2 is SVGIG (reference sequence). CDR3 sequence (DNA): TGTGCCTGGAGTGTATCGGGTACTGAAGCTTTCTTT. It yields the protein CAWSVSGTEAFF.

The gene calls are TRBV6-1 and TRBJ2-6; D call uncertain. V dropped 3 bases and J dropped 4 bases, with 7 bases sitting between them. CDR1 is MNHNS and CDR2 is SASEGT in the germline V gene. The CDR3 has 14 residues. CDR3 nucleotides: TGTGCCAGCAGTGATTCTCTGGGGGCCAACGTCCTGACTTTC. This encodes CASSDSLGANVLTF.

V usage is TRBV28 and J usage is TRBJ2-7; perhaps D is TRBD1 or TRBD2 (5 bases each). Trimming removed 1 base at V and 7 bases at J, with 14 bases between. CDR3 length: 14 residues. In germline, CDR1 is MDHEN, CDR2 SYDVKM. CDR3 sequence: CASSLLRRGWEQYF. Here the CDR3 DNA reads TGTGCCAGCAGTTTATTACGACGGGGCTGGGAGCAGTACTTC.

The chain joins TRBV7-2 to TRBJ1-1; D remains ambiguous. In germline, CDR1 is SGHTA, CDR2 FQGNSA. The V end was cut by 0 bases, the J end by 10 bases, with 15 bases between. The CDR3 is made up of 14 amino acids. Here the CDR3 reads CASSLARVTAGAFF. The CDR3 region has the DNA TGTGCCAGCAGCTTAGCGCGGGTTACAGCAGGAGCTTTCTTT. The full variable domain, rest sourced from reference TRBV7-2 and TRBJ1-1, is GAGVSQSPSNKVTEKGKDVELRCDPISGHTALYWYRQSLGQGLEFLIYFQGNSAPDKSGLPSDRFSAERTGGSVSTLTIQRTQQEDSAVYLCASSLARVTAGAFFGQGTRLTVV.

This chain connects TRBV5-6 to TRBJ2-5, with TRBD2 matching 9 bases. This CDR3 spans 16 amino acids. V dropped 6 bases and J dropped 4; count of bases not matched to a gene: 13. Per the germline V gene, CDR1 is SGHDT and CDR2 is YYEEEE. For the CDR3, the DNA is TGTGCCAGCACCTCGACTAGCGGTTCGGGGGGAGAGACCCAGTACTTC. Translated, it gives CASTSTSGSGGETQYF.

The chain is built from TRBV11-3 and TRBJ1-6, with 7 bases aligning to TRBD1. The CDR3 loop spans 15 amino acids. Trimming took 5 bases from V and 7 from J; bases not matched to a gene: 8. The germline CDR1 and CDR2 sequences are SGHNT and YENEEA. The CDR3 sequence: CASSPKTGLNSPLHF. Written as DNA, the CDR3 is TGTGCCAGCAGCCCTAAGACAGGGTTGAATTCACCCCTCCACTTT.

This chain links TRBV30 with TRBJ1-3; no firm D call. This CDR3 is built from 12 residues. The ends were cut back, 6 bases at V and 3 bases at J, with 9 bases in the middle. CDR1 is GTSNPN and CDR2 is SVGIG in the germline V gene (reference sequence). CDR3 loop: CACRIIGNTIYF. The CDR3 region has the DNA TGTGCCTGCCGCATAATTGGAAACACCATATATTTT.

The count of this clone is one. The chain has TRBV10-1 and TRBJ2-1; 8 bases agree with TRBD2. This CDR3 is 14 amino acids long. The ends lost 4 bases at V and 6 bases at J; junction bases unmatched: 5. The germline V gene has CDR1 WNHNN and CDR2 SYGVQD (reference sequence). CDR3 amino acids: CASSARGGLNEQFF. CDR3 DNA: TGCGCCAGCAGTGCTCGGGGGGGACTCAATGAGCAGTTCTTC.

The chain uses TRBV6-5 and TRBJ1-1, with TRBD1 matching over 7 bases. Germline V gene lookup returns CDR1 MNHEY and CDR2 SVGAGI. There are 14 residues in the CDR3. The junction had 4 bases not matched to a gene; V was cut back by 2 bases and J by 4 bases. CDR3 residues: CASSYGGQSTEAFF. As DNA, the CDR3 is TGTGCCAGCAGTTACGGGGGACAGAGCACTGAAGCTTTCTTT.

In its sample, this clone was seen a few times. V is TRBV5-1 and J is TRBJ2-7, with TRBD2 identical over 7 bases. CDR3 size: 15 residues. Unmatched junction bases numbered 7, after V lost 0 bases and J lost 4 bases. Germline assignment: CDR1 SGHRS and CDR2 YFSETQ. The CDR3 DNA is TGCGCCAGCAGCTTGGGTCGTGGGAGGGGATACGAGCAGTACTTC. It is translated as CASSLGRGRGYEQYF. Combining the CDR3 with reference TRBV5-1 and TRBJ2-7 gives the whole variable domain KAGVTQTPRYLIKTRGQQVTLSCSPISGHRSVSWYQQTPGQGLQFLFEYFSETQRNKGNFPGRFSGRQFSNSRSEMNVSTLELGDSALYLCASSLGRGRGYEQYFGPGTRLTVT.

The J gene is TRBJ2-1, the V gene TRBV28, with 7 bases lining up with TRBD2. CDR3 length: 14 residues. In germline, CDR1 is MDHEN, CDR2 SYDVKM. Unmatched junction bases numbered 5, after V lost 4 bases and J lost 5 bases. In nucleotides, the CDR3 is TGTGCCAGCAGTTATAGCGGGCGTCACAATGAGCAGTTCTTC. Amino acid sequence: CASSYSGRHNEQFF.

CDR3 DNA: TGTGCCAGTAGTCTCGGGACTCCTCGCACAGATACGCAGTATTTT. Residues: CASSLGTPRTDTQYF. V gene TRBV19 combines with J gene TRBJ2-3; perhaps TRBD2 as D (6 bases). Per germline, CDR1 LNHDA and CDR2 SQIVND (reference sequence). This CDR3 is built from 15 residues. Between the trimmed V and J ends, which lost 5 bases and 1 base, there was a span of 13 bases.

The chain is built from TRBV12-3 or TRBV12-4 and TRBJ1-2; D unresolved. Trimming took 3 bases from V and 8 from J, leaving 13 bases between them. This CDR3 spans 13 amino acids. For the CDR3, the DNA is TGTGCCAGCAGTTTCGCCAGGCACGGGGGCTACACCTTC. The encoded protein is CASSFARHGGYTF.

V gene TRBV25-1 combines with J gene TRBJ1-1; the D gene is possibly TRBD1 (6 bases). Germline values: CDR1 MGHDK, CDR2 SYGVNS. V lost 8 bases to trimming and J lost 10 bases, with 14 bases between them. The CDR3 extends over 11 amino acids. CDR3: CASGGGTGAFF. DNA for the CDR3: TGTGCCAGCGGGGGCGGGACGGGAGCTTTCTTT.

The rearrangement joins TRBV6-5 to TRBJ1-3, with D unresolved. V dropped 7 bases and J dropped 0 bases, with 10 bases sitting between them. Germline CDR1 and CDR2: MNHEY and SVGAGI. This CDR3 has 14 amino acids. The CDR3 bases are TGTGCCAGCACCGTCCGGGGCTCTGGAAACACCATATATTTT. Translated: CASTVRGSGNTIYF.

The chain combines TRBV7-2 with TRBJ1-4; D gene unclear. Germline assignment: CDR1 SGHTA and CDR2 FQGNSA. Trimming removed 4 bases from V and 5 bases from J, with 11 bases in between. This CDR3 region has 14 residues. The CDR3 nucleotides are TGTGCCAGCAGCTCAAAGGTGGTAAATGAAAAACTGTTTTTT. Amino acids: CASSSKVVNEKLFF.

This chain uses TRBV9 with TRBJ1-4; D is undetermined. Trimming removed 4 bases from V and 4 bases from J, with 17 bases in between. Looked up from germline, CDR1 is SGDLS and CDR2 is YYNGEE. This CDR3 is built from 16 residues. The CDR3 spells CASSPRAGPVNEKLFF. The CDR3 DNA follows: TGTGCCAGCAGCCCCCGAGCCGGGCCTGTTAATGAAAAACTGTTTTTT.

The V call is TRBV5-1, the J call TRBJ2-5; TRBD1 matches 7 bases. The germline V gene has CDR1 SGHRS and CDR2 YFSETQ. The V and J ends lost 2 bases and 0 bases, in that order; junction bases with no gene match: 4. This CDR3 has 15 amino acids. CDR3 DNA: TGCGCCAGCAGCTTAATCAGGGGGAACCAAGAGACCCAGTACTTC. It specifies CASSLIRGNQETQYF.

The chain has TRBV9 and TRBJ2-2; 13 nucleotides line up with TRBD2. V lost 3 bases to trimming and J lost 7 bases; unmatched junction nucleotides: 6. This CDR3 contains 16 residues. Germline loops: CDR1 SGDLS, CDR2 YYNGEE. The CDR3 loop is CASSERLAGGIGELFF. The CDR3 bases are TGTGCCAGCAGCGAAAGACTAGCGGGAGGTATCGGGGAGCTGTTTTTT.